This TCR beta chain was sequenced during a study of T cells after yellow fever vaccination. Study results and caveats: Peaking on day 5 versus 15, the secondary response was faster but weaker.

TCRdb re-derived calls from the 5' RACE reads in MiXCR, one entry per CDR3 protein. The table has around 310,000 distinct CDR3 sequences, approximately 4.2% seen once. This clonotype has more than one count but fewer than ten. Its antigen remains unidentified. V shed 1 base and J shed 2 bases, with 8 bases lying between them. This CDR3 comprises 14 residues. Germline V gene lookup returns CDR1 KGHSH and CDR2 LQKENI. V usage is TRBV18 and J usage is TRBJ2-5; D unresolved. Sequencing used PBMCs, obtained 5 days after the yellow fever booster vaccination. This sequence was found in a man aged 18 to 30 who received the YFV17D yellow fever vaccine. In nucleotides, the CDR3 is TGTGCCAGCTCACCACGGAACAGTCAAGAGACCCAGTACTTC. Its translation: CASSPRNSQETQYF.